This T cell receptor beta chain was found in a study of cytomegalovirus exposure and HLA in healthy donors. Whole-study context: Within an early data release were about 85 million unique TCRs drawn from HLA-typed donors.

PCR primers comprised 60 Vbeta and 13 Jbeta primers. Libraries were prepared by immunoSEQ multiplex PCR; TCRdb keeps only in-frame clonotypes and omits some of them. This sample has some 200,000 clones, with about 10% found just once. Study-wide results and caveats: In an earlier analysis, productive rearrangement rates for most beta V segments clustered near 87% or 30%. The number of N-insertions in an Asian-associated ancestry cluster was reportedly below the approximately 600-donor mean in a later analysis. V- and J-gene trimming of TCR beta was linked (in a later analysis) to a missense DCLRE1C variant.

Germline V gene sequence: CDR1 KGHSH, CDR2 LQKENI. The V gene lost 0 bases and the J gene lost 2 bases, with 11 bases spanning the gap. The CDR3 runs 15 residues. This clone was observed a handful of times. The antigen remains undetermined. Sequencing was performed on PBMCs. The chain links TRBV18 to TRBJ2-7; D possibly corresponds to TRBD1 (5 bases). This receptor was obtained from a woman aged 30 to 39 in good health and CMV-seropositive. The CDR3 region has the DNA TGTGCCAGCTCACCACCGAGGACGGACACCTACGAGCAGTACTTC. As protein: CASSPPRTDTYEQYF.